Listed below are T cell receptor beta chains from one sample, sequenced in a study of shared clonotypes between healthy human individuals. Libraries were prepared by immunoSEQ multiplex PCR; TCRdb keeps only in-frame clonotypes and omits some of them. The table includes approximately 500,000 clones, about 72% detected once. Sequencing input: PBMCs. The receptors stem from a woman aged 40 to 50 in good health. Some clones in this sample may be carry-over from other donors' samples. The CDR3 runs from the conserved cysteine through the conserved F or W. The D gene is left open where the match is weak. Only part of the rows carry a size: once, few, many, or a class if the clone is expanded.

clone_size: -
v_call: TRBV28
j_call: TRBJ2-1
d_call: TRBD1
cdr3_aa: CASSWPLGTGSKFF
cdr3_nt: TGTGCCAGCAGTTGGCCCCTCGGGACAGGGTCTAAGTTCTTC

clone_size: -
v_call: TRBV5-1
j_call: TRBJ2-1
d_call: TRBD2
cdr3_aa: CASSPTSGYNEQFF
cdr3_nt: TGCGCCAGCAGCCCTACTAGCGGCTACAATGAGCAGTTCTTC

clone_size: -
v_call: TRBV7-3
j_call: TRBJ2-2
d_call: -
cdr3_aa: CASSPRPGLLTGELFF
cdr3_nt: TGTGCCAGCAGCCCGAGACCGGGACTCCTCACCGGGGAGCTGTTTTTT

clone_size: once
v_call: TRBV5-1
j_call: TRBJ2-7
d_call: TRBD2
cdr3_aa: CASSPSTSGYEQYF
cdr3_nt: TGCGCCAGCAGCCCGTCGACTAGCGGCTACGAGCAGTACTTC

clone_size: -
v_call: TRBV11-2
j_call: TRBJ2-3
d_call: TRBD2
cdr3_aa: CASSLDLRGGDSRTDTQYF
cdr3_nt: TGTGCCAGCAGCTTAGATCTCCGCGGGGGTGACAGCCGCACAGATACGCAGTATTTT

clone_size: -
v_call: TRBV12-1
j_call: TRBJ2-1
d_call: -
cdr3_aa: CASSLTVAGGVLCSYNEQFF
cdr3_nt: TGTGCCAGCAGCTTAACTGTGGCGGGAGGGGTTCTTTGTTCCTACAATGAGCAGTTCTTC

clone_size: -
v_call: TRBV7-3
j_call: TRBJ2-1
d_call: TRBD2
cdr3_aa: CASSLGTSGAHNEQFF
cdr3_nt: TGTGCCAGCAGCTTGGGGACTAGCGGAGCCCACAATGAGCAGTTCTTC

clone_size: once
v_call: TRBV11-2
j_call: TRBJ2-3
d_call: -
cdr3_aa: CASSLDGGSTDTQYF
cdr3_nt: TGTGCCAGCAGCTTAGACGGCGGAAGCACAGATACGCAGTATTTT

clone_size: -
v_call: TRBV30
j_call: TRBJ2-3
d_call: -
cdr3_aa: CAWKVGNTDTQYF
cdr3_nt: TGTGCCTGGAAGGTGGGAAATACAGATACGCAGTATTTT

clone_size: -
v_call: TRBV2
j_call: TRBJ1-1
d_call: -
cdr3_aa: CASSSEGNTEAFF
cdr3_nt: TGTGCCAGCAGCTCCGAGGGGAACACTGAAGCTTTCTTT

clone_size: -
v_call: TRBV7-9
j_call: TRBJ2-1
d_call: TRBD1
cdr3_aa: CASSLRDSTDEQFF
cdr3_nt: TGTGCCAGCAGCTTACGGGACAGTACGGATGAGCAGTTCTTC

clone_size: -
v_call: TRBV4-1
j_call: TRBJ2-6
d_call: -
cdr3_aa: CVSSNSGVSGANVLTF
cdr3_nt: TGCGTCAGCAGTAACTCAGGGGTCTCTGGGGCCAACGTCCTGACTTTC